These 5 T cell receptor beta chains share one sample of origin, sequenced in a study of T-cell reconstitution after alpha-beta-depleted transplantation in children. The TCRbeta library was prepared with unique molecular identifiers. MiXCR, run by TCRdb on the PCR reads, gives a single entry per CDR3 protein. The table lists fewer than 550,000 distinct CDR3 sequences, 15% to 20% of them singletons. Sequencing used PBMCs, mostly from graft donor cells, obtained 360 days after TCRalphabeta/CD19-depleted stem cell transplant. These receptors were obtained from a boy younger than two who had a stem cell transplant for Wiskott-Aldrich syndrome, so the T cells may come from the graft donor.

Comment on this clonotype: This may come from a read error, since a much larger clone is one base off. This chain connects TRBV4-3 to TRBJ2-5; TRBD1 is a possible D gene (7 bases). The CDR3 runs 15 residues. CDR1 and CDR2 (germline): LGHNA, YSLEER. Trimming stripped 6 bases from V and 3 bases from J, with 17 bases between. The CDR3 reads CASRLAGTVKETQYF. DNA for the CDR3: TGCGCCAGCAGACTAGCTGGGACAGTTAAAGAGACCCAGTACTTC.

V is TRBV20-1 and J is TRBJ2-7; D remains unclear. CDR1 DFQATT and CDR2 SNEGSKA come from the germline V gene (reference sequence). The CDR3 extends over 13 amino acids. V was trimmed by 6 bases and J by 0 bases, leaving 12 bases between them. CDR3 region: CSAPRIASYEQYF. The CDR3 bases are TGCAGTGCCCCCCGTATAGCCTCCTACGAGCAGTACTTC.

This clonotype has a handful of counts. The chain combines TRBV20-1 with TRBJ2-3; D gene uncertain. This CDR3 is built from 14 residues. V was pared by 1 base and J by 4 bases, with 12 bases between. Germline V CDR1 and CDR2: DFQATT, SNEGSKA (reference sequence). In DNA, the CDR3 is TGCAGTGCTAGAGGGCTCCCGCATGCAGATACGCAGTATTTT. Its protein product is CSARGLPHADTQYF.

This clonotype was detected only a few times. This chain links TRBV11-2 with TRBJ2-1; D gene uncertain. Germline CDR1 is SGHAT and CDR2 is FQNNGV. Trimming removed 5 bases at V and 5 bases at J, with 16 bases between. CDR3 length equals 15 residues. Here the CDR3 reads CASSQNDFPNNEQFF. The CDR3 DNA reads as TGTGCCAGCAGCCAAAACGACTTCCCTAACAATGAGCAGTTCTTC.

The chain has TRBV20-1 and TRBJ1-2; TRBD1 aligns across 7 bases. Germline trimming cut 6 bases from V and 2 bases from J; bases unmatched to any gene: 6. This CDR3 spans 13 amino acids. Looked up from germline, CDR1 is DFQATT and CDR2 is SNEGSKA (reference sequence). This CDR3 reads CSAAGGGNYGYTF. The CDR3 bases are TGCAGTGCGGCAGGGGGGGGAAACTATGGCTACACCTTC.